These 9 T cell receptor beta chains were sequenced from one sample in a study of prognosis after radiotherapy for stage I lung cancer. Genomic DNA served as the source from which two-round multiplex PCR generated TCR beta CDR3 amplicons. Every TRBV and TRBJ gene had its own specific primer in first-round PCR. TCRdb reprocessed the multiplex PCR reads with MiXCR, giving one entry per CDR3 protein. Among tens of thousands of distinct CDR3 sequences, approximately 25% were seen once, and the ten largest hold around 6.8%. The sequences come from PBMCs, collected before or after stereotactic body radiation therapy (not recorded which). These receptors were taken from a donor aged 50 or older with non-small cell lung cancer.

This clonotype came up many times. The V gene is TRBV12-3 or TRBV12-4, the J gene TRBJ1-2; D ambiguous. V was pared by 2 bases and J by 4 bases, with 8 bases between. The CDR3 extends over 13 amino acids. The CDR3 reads CASSLSQPYGYTF. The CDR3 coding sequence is TGTGCCAGCAGTTTATCCCAACCCTATGGCTACACCTTC.

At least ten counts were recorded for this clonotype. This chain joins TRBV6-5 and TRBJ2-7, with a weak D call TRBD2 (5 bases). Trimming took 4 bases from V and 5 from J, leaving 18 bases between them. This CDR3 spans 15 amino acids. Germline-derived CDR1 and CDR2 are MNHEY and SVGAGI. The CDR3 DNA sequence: TGTGCCAGCAGTTTTGACGGGATAGTCGGGAACGAGCAGTACTTC. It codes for CASSFDGIVGNEQYF.

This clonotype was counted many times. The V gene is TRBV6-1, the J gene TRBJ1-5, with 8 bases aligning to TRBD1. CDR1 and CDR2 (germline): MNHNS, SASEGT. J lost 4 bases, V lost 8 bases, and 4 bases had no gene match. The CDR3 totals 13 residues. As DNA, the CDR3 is TGTGCCAGCGACAGGGGTGGAAATCAGCCCCAGCATTTT. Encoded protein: CASDRGGNQPQHF.

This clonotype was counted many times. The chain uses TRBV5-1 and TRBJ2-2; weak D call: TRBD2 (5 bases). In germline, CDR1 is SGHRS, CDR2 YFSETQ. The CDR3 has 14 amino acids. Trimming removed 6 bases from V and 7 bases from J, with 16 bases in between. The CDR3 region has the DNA TGCGCCAGCACCTCTTTCGGGGTGGGCGGGGAGCTGTTTTTT. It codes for CASTSFGVGGELFF.

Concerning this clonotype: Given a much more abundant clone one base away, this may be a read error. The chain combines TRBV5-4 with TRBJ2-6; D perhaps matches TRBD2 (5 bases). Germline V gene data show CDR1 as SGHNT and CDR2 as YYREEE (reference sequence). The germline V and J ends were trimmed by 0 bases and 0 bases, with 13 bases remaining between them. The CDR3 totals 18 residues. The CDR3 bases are TGTGCCAGCAGCTTGGCGCCTAGCTGGGCCTCTGGGGCCAACGTCCTGACTTTC. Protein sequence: CASSLAPSWASGANVLTF.

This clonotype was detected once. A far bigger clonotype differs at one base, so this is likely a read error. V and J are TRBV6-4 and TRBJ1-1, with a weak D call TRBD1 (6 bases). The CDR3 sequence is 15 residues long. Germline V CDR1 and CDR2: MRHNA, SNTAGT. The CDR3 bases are TGTCCCAGCAGTGAACGGGGGGGCATGAACACTGAAGCTTTCTTT. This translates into CPSSERGGMNTEAFF.

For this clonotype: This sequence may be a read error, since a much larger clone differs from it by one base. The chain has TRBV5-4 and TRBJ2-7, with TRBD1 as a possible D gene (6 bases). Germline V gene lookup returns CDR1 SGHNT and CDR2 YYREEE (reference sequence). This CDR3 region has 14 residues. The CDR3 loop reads CASSLAGAHYGQYF. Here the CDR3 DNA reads TGTGCCAGCAGCTTGGCAGGGGCCCACTACGGGCAGTACTTC.

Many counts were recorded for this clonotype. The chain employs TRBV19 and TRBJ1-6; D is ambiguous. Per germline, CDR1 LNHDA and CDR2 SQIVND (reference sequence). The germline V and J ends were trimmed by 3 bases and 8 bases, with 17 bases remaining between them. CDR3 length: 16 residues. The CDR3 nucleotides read TGTGCCAGTAGTATCCTCGGGCCGGGCTTTGATTCACCCCTCCACTTT. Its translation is CASSILGPGFDSPLHF. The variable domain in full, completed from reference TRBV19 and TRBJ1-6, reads DGGITQSPKYLFRKEGQNVTLSCEQNLNHDAMYWYRQDPGQGLRLIYYSQIVNDFQKGDIAEGYSVSREKKESFPLTVTSAQKNPTAFYLCASSILGPGFDSPLHFGNGTRLTVT.

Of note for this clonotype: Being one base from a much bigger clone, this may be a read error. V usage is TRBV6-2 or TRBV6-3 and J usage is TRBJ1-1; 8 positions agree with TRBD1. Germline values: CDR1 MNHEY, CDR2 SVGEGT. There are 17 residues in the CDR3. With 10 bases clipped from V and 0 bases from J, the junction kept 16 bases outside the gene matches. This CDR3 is CATTYRGMLGMNTEAFF. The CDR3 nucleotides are TGTGCCACAACTTACAGGGGGATGTTAGGAATGAACACTGAAGCTTTCTTT.